This T cell receptor beta chain was recorded in a study of cytomegalovirus exposure and HLA in healthy donors. In the study overall: HLA-typed donors were the source of tens of millions of unique TCRs held in an early data release.

This clone was seen only once. The antigen remains unidentified. The V gene end was trimmed by 6 bases and the J gene end by 1 base; junction bases not matched to a gene: 6. Germline V gene data show CDR1 as MNHEY and CDR2 as SVGAGI. The CDR3 extends over 15 amino acids. Study-level points and caveats: TCR beta V- and J-gene trimming, according to a later analysis, was linked to a missense DCLRE1C variant. The HLA-A and HLA-B alleles of most subjects were reportedly predicted accurately from TCR beta sequences. In a later analysis, most CMV-associated TCR beta chains appeared HLA-restricted.

The PCR contained 60 Vbeta and 13 Jbeta primers. This table comes from immunoSEQ multiplex PCR, and its TCRdb copy is limited to in-frame clones, with some not included. The sample yields some 130,000 clones, 60% to 80% seen once. This chain uses TRBV6-5 with TRBJ1-1; 9 positions agree with TRBD1. The clonotype originates from a man aged 50-60 years in good health and CMV-seronegative. Sequencing used PBMCs. Written as DNA, the CDR3 is TGTGCCAGCAGGCCAGACAGGGGGAGGAACACTGAAGCTTTCTTT. This encodes CASRPDRGRNTEAFF.